The clone carrying this T cell receptor (beta chain) was seen just once. Original data processing: Researchers report that nucleated cell counts were estimated from reference gene primer amplification. The assay was immunoSEQ multiplex PCR, and TCRdb's table has in-frame clones only and misses some. From that table come the V and J calls and clone size; the DNA was used to work out D and trimming. The repertoire holds fewer than 120,000 clones, with 70% to 90% as singletons. The data originate from a study of blood T cell repertoires in COVID-19. Study at large: PBMCs, B-cell-depleted T cells, or T cells provided the cDNA or gDNA that made up the material.

The CDR3 spans 15 residues. Trimming removed 5 bases at V and 1 base at J, with 11 bases between. Germline lookup yields CDR1 SGHAT and CDR2 FQNNGV. This chain joins TRBV11-2 and TRBJ2-2, with D perhaps matching TRBD2 (6 bases). The sample was peripheral blood. The source is a human donor in a cohort sampled during active COVID-19. The chain's CDR3 is CASSLRDVNTGELFF. CDR3 nucleotides: TGTGCCAGCAGCCTGCGGGATGTGAACACCGGGGAGCTGTTTTTT.